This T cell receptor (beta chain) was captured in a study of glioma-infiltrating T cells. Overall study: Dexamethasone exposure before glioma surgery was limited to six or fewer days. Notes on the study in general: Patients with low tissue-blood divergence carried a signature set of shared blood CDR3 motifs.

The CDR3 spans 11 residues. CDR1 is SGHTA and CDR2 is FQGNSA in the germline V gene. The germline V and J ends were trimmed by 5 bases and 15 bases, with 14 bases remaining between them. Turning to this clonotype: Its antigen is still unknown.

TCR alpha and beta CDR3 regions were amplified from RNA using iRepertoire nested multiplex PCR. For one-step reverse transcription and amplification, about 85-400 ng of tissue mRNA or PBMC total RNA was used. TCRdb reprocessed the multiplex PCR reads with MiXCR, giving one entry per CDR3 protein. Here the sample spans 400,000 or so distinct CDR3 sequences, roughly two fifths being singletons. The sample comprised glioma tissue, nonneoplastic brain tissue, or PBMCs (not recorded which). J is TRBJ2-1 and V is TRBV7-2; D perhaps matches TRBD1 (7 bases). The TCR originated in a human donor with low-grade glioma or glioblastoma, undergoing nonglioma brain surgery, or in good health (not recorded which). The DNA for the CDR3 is TGTGCCAGCAGCCCAGGGGGGCCTCTGTTCTTC. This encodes CASSPGGPLFF.